Given below is one T cell receptor (beta chain) in context. This sample was taken from a study of T cell responses to AZD1222 COVID-19 vaccine. Generated by immunoSEQ multiplex PCR, the TCRdb table keeps only in-frame clones and is missing some. The repertoire has 95,000 or so clones, roughly 91% of them found once; the top ten carry 2.5% to 3%. Here the sequenced sample was peripheral blood, taken on day 0 of MenACWY control vaccination. This sequence originates from an adult in good health.

The CDR3 is CASSSPGAGEQYF. CDR3 coding DNA: TGTGCCAGCAGTTCCCCGGGGGCAGGTGAGCAGTACTTC. The chain combines TRBV27 with TRBJ2-7; D assignment may be TRBD1 or TRBD2 (6 bases each). The CDR3 runs to 13 residues. Germline CDR1 and CDR2: MNHEY and SMNVEV (reference sequence). V lost 4 bases to trimming and J lost 7 bases, with 14 bases between them.